The 3 T cell receptor beta chains listed next were all sequenced from one sample in a study of T cell responses to AZD1222 COVID-19 vaccine. Sequenced by immunoSEQ multiplex PCR; TCRdb stores in-frame clones only, minus some. The sample has about 110,000 clones; roughly nine tenths are singletons. The sample here was peripheral blood, taken on day 0 of AZD1222 vaccination. All receptors come from an adult in good health.

The chain couples TRBV2 to TRBJ1-2; possibly TRBD1 for D (5 bases). Trimming shortened V by 6 bases and J by 2 bases, and 10 bases separated the two germline ends. CDR1 is SNHLY, CDR2 FYNNEI, per germline. This CDR3 contains 13 residues. The CDR3 bases are TGTGCCAGCAGCACGGGGCAAAACTATGGCTACACCTTC. Its translation is CASSTGQNYGYTF.

The chain uses TRBV7-3 and TRBJ1-3; D is uncertain. The CDR3 contains 16 residues. Looked up from germline, CDR1 is SGHTA and CDR2 is FQGTGA. The V end lost 1 base, the J end lost 0 bases, and 10 bases lay between the germline ends. CDR3 coding DNA: TGTGCCAGCAGCTTAATGGCCCTCTCCTCTGGAAACACCATATATTTT. This codes for CASSLMALSSGNTIYF.

The chain joins TRBV6-5 to TRBJ1-4, with D uncertain. CDR1 is MNHEY and CDR2 is SVGAGI in the germline V gene. The CDR3 runs 13 residues. V was clipped by 6 bases and J by 7 bases, with 12 bases between them. DNA of the CDR3: TGTGCCAGCAGAGGACCTAGTTTTGAAAAACTGTTTTTT. This encodes CASRGPSFEKLFF.